In its sample, the clone carrying this T cell receptor (beta chain) was seen many times. The source of the sample is a study of human T cells and chemical hapten exposure. Study details: Minor pooled library volume differences mainly drove per-sample TCR yield variation.

The time point denotes: patch test 1, 2 weeks after DPC sensitization. Regarding treatment: therapeutic diphenylcyclopropenone sensitization with weekly scalp DPC. TCRdb passed the RACE reads through MiXCR, listing each CDR3 protein once. Among roughly 120,000 distinct CDR3 sequences, roughly 13% were seen once, and the ten largest hold around 0.99%. This CDR3 contains 13 residues. Germline loops: CDR1 SGHVS, CDR2 FQNEAQ. With 3 bases removed from V and 3 bases from J, the gap between germline ends came to 8 bases. This specimen was whole blood, taken in connection with sensitization to the hapten diphenylcyclopropenone (DPC). The chain joins TRBV7-8 to TRBJ1-1; D call uncertain. The sequence was obtained from a man between 18 and 35 years old with alopecia areata. Some clones in this sample may be carry-over from other donors' samples. This CDR3 reads CASSFNEYTEAFF. CDR3 in DNA: TGTGCCAGCAGCTTCAATGAGTACACTGAAGCTTTCTTT.